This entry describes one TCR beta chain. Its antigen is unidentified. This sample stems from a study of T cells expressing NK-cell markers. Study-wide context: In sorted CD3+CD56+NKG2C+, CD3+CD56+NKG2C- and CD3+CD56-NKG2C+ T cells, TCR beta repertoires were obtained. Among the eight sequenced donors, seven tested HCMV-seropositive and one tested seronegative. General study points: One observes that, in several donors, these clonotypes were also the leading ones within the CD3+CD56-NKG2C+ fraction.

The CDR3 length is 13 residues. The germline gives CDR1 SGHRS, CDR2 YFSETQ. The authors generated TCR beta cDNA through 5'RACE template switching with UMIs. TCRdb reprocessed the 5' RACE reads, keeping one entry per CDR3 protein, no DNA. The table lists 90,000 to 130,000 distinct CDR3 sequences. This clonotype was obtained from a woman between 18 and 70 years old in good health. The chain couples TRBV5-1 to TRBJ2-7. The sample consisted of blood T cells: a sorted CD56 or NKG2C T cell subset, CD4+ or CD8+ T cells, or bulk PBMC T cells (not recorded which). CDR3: CASSLWIADEQYF.